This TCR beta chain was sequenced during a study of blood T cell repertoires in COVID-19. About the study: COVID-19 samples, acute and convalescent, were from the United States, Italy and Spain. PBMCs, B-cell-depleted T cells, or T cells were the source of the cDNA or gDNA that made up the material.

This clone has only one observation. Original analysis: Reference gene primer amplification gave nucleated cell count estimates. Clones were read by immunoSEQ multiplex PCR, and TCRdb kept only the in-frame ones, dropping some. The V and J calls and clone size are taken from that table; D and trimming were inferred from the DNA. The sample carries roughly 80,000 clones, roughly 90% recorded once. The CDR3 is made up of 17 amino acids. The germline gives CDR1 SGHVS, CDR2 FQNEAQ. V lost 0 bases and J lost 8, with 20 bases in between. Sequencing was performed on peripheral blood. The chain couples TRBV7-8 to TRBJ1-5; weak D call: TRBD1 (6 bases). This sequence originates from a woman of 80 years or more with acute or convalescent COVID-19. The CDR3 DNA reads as TGTGCCAGCAGCTTAGCGCTTACAGGGCGGTCAATAAAGCCCCAGCATTTT. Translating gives CASSLALTGRSIKPQHF.